This T cell receptor (beta chain) was retrieved from a study of T-cell reconstitution after alpha-beta-depleted transplantation in children (dated by TCRdb to the mid-2010s). Background for the entire study: Using TCR repertoire profiling, the study quantitatively followed how T-cell immune reconstitution unfolded in children after TCRalphabeta/CD19-depleted allogeneic hematopoietic cell transplantation.

Comment on this clonotype: The antigen it binds to is not known. Per-nucleotide qualities are absent, and no much larger clonotype sits a single base away.

The library relied on PCR. The sequencing machine was an Illumina HiSeq 2500. Molecular barcoding was employed in the preparation of TCR libraries, with unique molecular identifiers being used to normalize TCRbeta repertoire quantification. TCRdb reran the public reads through fastp at Q25 and MiXCR, keeping productive beta chains. Entries are consolidated by CDR3 protein sequence, retaining the most common genes and DNA. Present in this sample are approximately 510,000 distinct CDR3 sequences, around 20% of which were seen just once. The top ten constitute more than 2.5% of the sample. Inclusive of the bounding cysteine and phenylalanine, the CDR3 is 13 residues long. Only CDR3 DNA remains: 39 bases, in frame from the first base. The germline V gene (reference sequence) supplies CDR1 DFQATT and CDR2 SNEGSKA. Germline trimming: 6 bases from V, 5 bases from J; junction bases outside gene matches: 7.

Recombination linked TRBV20-1 to TRBJ2-1; TRBD2 aligns with 7 central bases. The sequence was collected from a human donor who donated a stem cell graft to a child with acute lymphoblastic leukemia. Sequencing used PBMCs from the stem cell graft donor, obtained from the stem cell graft. The nucleotides read TGCAGTGCAGTCGGGACTATTCACAATGAGCAGTTCTTC. The translation is CSAVGTIHNEQFF.